These 5 T cell receptor beta chains originate from one sample sequenced in a study of blood T cell repertoires in COVID-19. Method: immunoSEQ multiplex PCR; TCRdb's copy keeps in-frame clones and lacks some. The sample records 130,000 or so clones, approximately 87% being singletons. Sample: peripheral blood. These receptors were collected from a woman between 50 and 59 years old with acute or convalescent COVID-19.

The table lists this clone with a few counts. V usage is TRBV6-2 or TRBV6-3 and J usage is TRBJ2-2; a weak D match, TRBD1 (5 bases). This CDR3 has 16 amino acids. Germline V gene sequence: CDR1 MNHEY, CDR2 SVGEGT. V was clipped by 4 bases and J by 2 bases, with 14 bases between them. The CDR3 DNA sequence: TGTGCCAGCAGTTCCTCGTGGCAGGGCAACACCGGGGAGCTGTTTTTT. Amino acid sequence: CASSSSWQGNTGELFF.

This sequence joins TRBV18 and TRBJ1-1; no clear D gene. The germline gives CDR1 KGHSH, CDR2 LQKENI. Trimming pared 4 bases from V and 3 bases from J, leaving 9 bases between. The CDR3 totals 13 residues. The CDR3 region has the DNA TGTGCCAGCTCACAGAGTTCTGACACTGAAGCTTTCTTT. Encoded protein: CASSQSSDTEAFF.

The rearrangement joins TRBV5-1 to TRBJ2-2; the D gene is possibly TRBD1 (5 bases). Germline V lookup: CDR1 SGHRS, CDR2 YFSETQ. Trimming took off 4 bases at V and 14 bases at J, with 21 bases between the two ends. This CDR3 spans 14 amino acids. The CDR3 DNA reads TGCGCCAGCAGCCTAGACAGAGGCCGGATCGACCTGTTTTTT. Its protein is CASSLDRGRIDLFF.

This clone was observed a handful of times. The V and J genes are TRBV19 and TRBJ1-1; 9 bases line up with TRBD1. The J segment lost 2 bases and the V segment lost 9 bases, leaving 4 bases of the junction unmatched. The germline V gene has CDR1 LNHDA and CDR2 SQIVND (reference sequence). The length of the CDR3 is 13 residues. The CDR3 loop reads CASWDRVNTEAFF. The DNA for the CDR3 is TGTGCCAGCTGGGACAGGGTAAACACTGAAGCTTTCTTT.

The genes are TRBV29-1 and TRBJ2-2; TRBD1 aligns across 9 bases. V was pared by 5 bases and J by 0 bases, with 4 bases of the junction left unmatched. Germline V gene data show CDR1 as SQVTM and CDR2 as ANQGSEA. The CDR3 has 15 residues. The CDR3 DNA reads as TGCAGCGTTTACAGGGGGCAACCGAACACCGGGGAGCTGTTTTTT. This translates into CSVYRGQPNTGELFF.